The 10 T cell receptor beta chains below come from one sample, sequenced in a study of T cells in women clearing cervical HPV infection. Profiled with immunoSEQ multiplex PCR; TCRdb holds only in-frame clones, not every one. This sample's table reports some 46,000 clones. The sequenced material came from blood buffy coat. These TCRs come from a woman aged 18 to 75 with a cervical HPV16 infection that either progressed to CIN3+ or cleared (not recorded which).

About this clone: Read data end 3 residues before the CDR3 end; the end is taken from the germline J gene. The chain employs TRBV7-2 and TRBJ2-3; 9 nucleotides agree with TRBD1. Trimming removed 4 bases from V and 5 bases from J; junction bases left unmatched: 4. The CDR3 totals 14 residues. Germline V gives CDR1 SGHTA, CDR2 FQGNSA. The sequenced part of the CDR3 DNA is TGTGCCAGCAGCTCCAGGACAGGGGTAGATACG. Amino acid sequence: CASSSRTGVDT. The complete CDR3 protein is CASSSRTGVDTQYF. The whole variable domain, remainder taken from reference TRBV7-2 and TRBJ2-3, is GAGVSQSPSNKVTEKGKDVELRCDPISGHTALYWYRQSLGQGLEFLIYFQGNSAPDKSGLPSDRFSAERTGGSVSTLTIQRTQQEDSAVYLCASSSRTGVDTQYFGPGTRLTVL.

Remarks on this clone: The read comes to an end 3 residues before the CDR3 does, leaving the germline J gene to fill in the end. The V call is TRBV13, the J call TRBJ2-3, with TRBD2 matching over 11 bases. This CDR3 contains 18 residues. The V gene's germline CDR1 is PRHDT and CDR2 FYEKMQ (reference sequence). V dropped 5 bases and J dropped 0; count of bases not matched to a gene: 10. The CDR3 bases that were read are TGTGCCAGCAGCACCTCTAGCGGGGGGCCAACGAGCACAGATACG. This gives the protein CASSTSSGGPTSTDT. The entire CDR3 reads CASSTSSGGPTSTDTQYF.

The CDR3 sequence is CASSQGGIGHGYTF. CDR3 bases read: TGTGCCAGCAGCCAGGGAGGGATCGGGCATGGC. This sequence joins TRBV7-9 and TRBJ1-2, with a possible D match to TRBD1 (5 bases). The missing CDR3 end, 3 residues past where the read stops, is filled in from the germline J gene. Germline CDR1 is SEHNR and CDR2 is FQNEAQ (reference sequence). V shed 5 bases and J shed 6 bases, with 16 bases lying between them. The CDR3 totals 14 residues. The whole variable domain, filled in from reference TRBV7-9 and TRBJ1-2, reads DTGVSQNPRHKITKRGQNVTFRCDPISEHNRLYWYRQTLGQGPEFLTYFQNEAQLEKSRLLSDRFSAERPKGSFSTLEIQRTEQGDSAMYLCASSQGGIGHGYTFGSGTRLTVV.

About this clone: The DNA ends 3 residues before the CDR3 does, and the rest of the CDR3 is filled in from the germline J gene. The rearrangement joins TRBV29-1 to TRBJ2-1; D may be TRBD2 (5 bases). V lost 0 bases and J lost 1, with 16 bases in between. CDR1 and CDR2 (germline): SQVTM, ANQGSEA. The CDR3 consists of 17 residues. This CDR3 is CSVEDSPGFVSYNEQFF. CDR3 DNA (partial): TGCAGCGTTGAAGATAGTCCGGGGTTCGTATCCTACAATGAG.

About this clone: The CDR3 end lies 3 residues beyond the end of the read and is filled in from the germline J gene. V usage is TRBV23-1 and J usage is TRBJ2-3; D is unresolved. TRBV23-1 is annotated as an ORF whose role is uncertain. The CDR3 has 11 amino acids. The CDR3 is CASSQYGSQYF. The sequenced part of the CDR3 DNA is TGCGCCAGCAGTCAATACGGGTCG.

Note on this clone: The read terminates 3 residues ahead of where the CDR3 ends, so the germline J gene completes it. The chain is built from TRBV5-1 and TRBJ1-2; D is unclear. Germline loops: CDR1 SGHRS, CDR2 YFSETQ. Trimming stripped 0 bases from V and 4 bases from J, with 10 bases between. The CDR3 contains 14 residues. CDR3 bases read: TGCGCCAGCAGCTTGGGACTCCTTGGCTATGGC. It yields the protein CASSLGLLGYG. The complete CDR3 reads CASSLGLLGYGYTF.

On this clone itself: Read coverage stops 3 residues before the CDR3 terminus; the germline J gene supplies the remainder. V gene TRBV7-9 combines with J gene TRBJ2-7, with TRBD1 as a possible D gene (5 bases). The CDR3 extends over 13 amino acids. V was cut by 5 bases and J by 2 bases, with 10 bases left in between. Germline CDR1 is SEHNR and CDR2 is FQNEAQ (reference sequence). Incomplete CDR3 DNA: TGTGCCAGCAGCCCCGCAGGGACCTACGAG. Its protein is CASSPAGTYE. The entire CDR3 protein is CASSPAGTYEQYF.

On this clone: Sequencing ends 3 residues short of the CDR3 end; the germline J gene provides the rest. This chain links TRBV5-1 with TRBJ2-7; D is possibly TRBD2 (6 bases). With 2 bases removed from V and 3 bases from J, the gap between germline ends came to 12 bases. The germline gives CDR1 SGHRS, CDR2 YFSETQ. This CDR3 region has 14 residues. CDR3 DNA, as far as it was read: TGCGCCAGCAGCTTCGCTTTGGGGGGCTACGAG. Its translation is CASSFALGGYE. The whole CDR3 reads CASSFALGGYEQYF.

Points on this clone: Coverage ceases 3 residues before the CDR3 finishes, and the germline J gene fills in the end. The chain uses TRBV7-6 and TRBJ2-5; 9 bases fit TRBD1. V gave up 5 bases and J gave up 4 bases; unmatched junction bases: 17. The CDR3 has 18 amino acids. Germline V CDR1 and CDR2: SGHVS, FNYEAQ. The CDR3 sequence is CASSDKLRDRARGETQYF. Partial CDR3 DNA: TGTGCCAGCAGCGACAAACTACGGGACAGGGCTAGGGGAGAGACC.

Note on this clone: The CDR3 extends 3 residues past the end of the read, so its final part is completed from the germline J gene. The chain recombines TRBV5-1 with TRBJ2-7; 8 bases are shared with TRBD1. Looked up from germline, CDR1 is SGHRS and CDR2 is YFSETQ. The J segment lost 3 bases and the V segment lost 3 bases, leaving 5 bases of the junction unmatched. The CDR3 spans 14 residues. The part of the CDR3 DNA that was read is TGCGCCAGCAGCTCCGGCGGGACAGGCTACGAG. It is translated as CASSSGGTGYE. The whole CDR3 region reads CASSSGGTGYEQYF.